A single sample gave rise to the 10 T cell receptor beta chains below, sequenced in a study of blood T cell repertoires in COVID-19. Profiling relied on immunoSEQ multiplex PCR, and the TCRdb table lists in-frame clones only, not all of them. Of around 300,000 clones in the sample, about nine tenths were seen once. Sequenced input: PBMCs or T cells enriched from blood (not recorded which). Receptor source: a middle-aged woman who had recovered from COVID-19.

The chain uses TRBV18 and TRBJ1-4, with D possibly being TRBD1 (6 bases). The length of the CDR3 is 15 residues. Trimming stripped 2 bases from V and 7 bases from J, with 14 bases between. The germline gives CDR1 KGHSH, CDR2 LQKENI. The CDR3 loop reads CASSPNGQRGEKLFF. Written as DNA, the CDR3 is TGTGCCAGCTCACCAAACGGACAGAGGGGTGAAAAACTGTTTTTT.

This sequence joins TRBV20-1 and TRBJ2-1; TRBD2 aligns across 7 bases. CDR1 and CDR2 from the germline V gene are DFQATT and SNEGSKA (reference sequence). V lost 5 bases to trimming and J lost 9 bases; unmatched junction nucleotides: 4. The CDR3 covers 11 residues. CDR3 protein: CSAGGVLEQFF. DNA of the CDR3: TGCAGTGCTGGGGGGGTGCTTGAGCAGTTCTTC.

The V gene is TRBV7-9, the J gene TRBJ1-1, with 9 bases lining up with TRBD1. The V gene end was trimmed by 3 bases and the J gene end by 0 bases; junction bases not matched to a gene: 5. CDR1 and CDR2 (germline): SEHNR, FQNEAQ (reference sequence). The CDR3 spans 16 residues. As DNA, the CDR3 is TGTGCCAGCAGCTTGGGACAGGGACGGATGAACACTGAAGCTTTCTTT. It encodes CASSLGQGRMNTEAFF.

The chain carries TRBV24-1 and TRBJ1-1; 9 nucleotides match TRBD1. The V and J ends lost 1 base and 7 bases, in that order; junction bases with no gene match: 9. CDR1 is KGHDR, CDR2 SFDVKD, per germline. There are 16 residues in the CDR3. CDR3 in DNA: TGTGCCACCAGTGATTTACTACAGGGGGCATCGGGTGAAGCTTTCTTT. It codes for CATSDLLQGASGEAFF.

In this sample, this clone turned up once. The gene calls are TRBV4-3 and TRBJ2-7; D might be TRBD1 (6 bases). V was shortened by 5 bases and J by 3 bases, with 14 bases between the two germline ends. Germline V gene lookup returns CDR1 LGHNA and CDR2 YSLEER. The CDR3 has 14 amino acids. The CDR3 DNA sequence: TGCGCCAGCAGCTCTCGAACAGGGTACTACGAGCAGTACTTC. Translation: CASSSRTGYYEQYF.

This rearrangement joins TRBV5-4 to TRBJ2-1, with no clear D. This CDR3 is built from 16 residues. V was cut by 4 bases and J by 0 bases, with 14 bases left in between. The germline V gene encodes CDR1 SGHNT and CDR2 YYREEE (reference sequence). The CDR3 coding sequence is TGTGCCAGCAGCCAAACCACTAAAAGCTCCTACAATGAGCAGTTCTTC. This codes for CASSQTTKSSYNEQFF.

Regarding this clone: At the DNA level, this CDR3 is encoded by other sequences in the same sample as well. The J gene is TRBJ1-5, the V gene TRBV27; TRBD1 aligns across 9 bases. V was clipped by 4 bases and J by 6 bases; unmatched bases: 4. The germline CDR1 and CDR2 sequences are MNHEY and SMNVEV (reference sequence). This CDR3 is 14 amino acids long. In DNA, the CDR3 is TGTGCCAGCAGTTCACAGGGGGCGATTCAGCCCCAGCATTTT. Its translation is CASSSQGAIQPQHF.

This clone was recorded a few times. The rearrangement joins TRBV25-1 to TRBJ1-2; 8 bases align to TRBD1. The germline gives CDR1 MGHDK, CDR2 SYGVNS. Trimming removed 6 bases from V and 8 bases from J; junction bases left unmatched: 8. This CDR3 spans 13 amino acids. The CDR3 region is CASRTDRGWGYTF. The CDR3 nucleotides are TGTGCCAGCAGAACCGACAGGGGCTGGGGCTACACCTTC.

This clone is a singleton in its sample. The rearrangement joins TRBV5-1 to TRBJ2-1, with 10 bases lining up with TRBD2. Trimming at V came to 4 bases and at J to 3 bases, leaving 7 bases not matched to a gene. The CDR3 spans 16 residues. Per the germline V gene, CDR1 is SGHRS and CDR2 is YFSETQ. The CDR3, as DNA: TGCGCCAGCAGCCGTCTCGGGACTAGCGTCTACAATGAGCAGTTCTTC. Its protein is CASSRLGTSVYNEQFF.

The chain combines TRBV30 with TRBJ1-1; D perhaps matches TRBD1 (5 bases). This CDR3 is 13 amino acids long. Deletions cut 0 bases from V and 5 bases from J, with 10 bases between. Looked up from germline, CDR1 is GTSNPN and CDR2 is SVGIG (reference sequence). The CDR3 here is CAWSVLSGTEAFF. As DNA, the CDR3 is TGTGCCTGGAGTGTACTATCAGGGACTGAAGCTTTCTTT.